One T cell receptor beta chain is described in this entry. The antigen remains undetermined. A multiplex PCR was run with 60 Vbeta primers and 13 Jbeta primers. Methods used by the authors: A follow-up analysis tallied some 80 million unique TCR beta chains, about 10 million shared. Here immunoSEQ multiplex PCR was the method, and the copy in TCRdb shows in-frame clones only, minus some. V, J and clone size are those of that table, while D and trimming were read from the DNA. Here the sample spans around 120,000 clones, around two thirds being singletons. This entry belongs to a study of cytomegalovirus exposure and HLA in healthy donors. Study-level points and caveats: Listed as cytomegalovirus-associated were 164 TCR beta chains. Most likely, a cluster of highly shared sequence variants arose as a sequencing artifact. Common viral pathogens were later found to be apparently linked to several of the most significant clusters.

CDR1 and CDR2 (germline): SGHDT, YYEEEE. V was shortened by 4 bases and J by 4 bases, with 10 bases between the two germline ends. The CDR3 covers 13 residues. The TCR was taken from a woman aged 40 to 50 in good health and CMV-seropositive. The V gene is TRBV5-6, the J gene TRBJ2-3; no firm D call. Sequencing was performed on PBMCs. The CDR3 is CASSPLIPDTQYF. The DNA of the CDR3 is TGTGCCAGCAGCCCCCTAATACCAGATACGCAGTATTTT.